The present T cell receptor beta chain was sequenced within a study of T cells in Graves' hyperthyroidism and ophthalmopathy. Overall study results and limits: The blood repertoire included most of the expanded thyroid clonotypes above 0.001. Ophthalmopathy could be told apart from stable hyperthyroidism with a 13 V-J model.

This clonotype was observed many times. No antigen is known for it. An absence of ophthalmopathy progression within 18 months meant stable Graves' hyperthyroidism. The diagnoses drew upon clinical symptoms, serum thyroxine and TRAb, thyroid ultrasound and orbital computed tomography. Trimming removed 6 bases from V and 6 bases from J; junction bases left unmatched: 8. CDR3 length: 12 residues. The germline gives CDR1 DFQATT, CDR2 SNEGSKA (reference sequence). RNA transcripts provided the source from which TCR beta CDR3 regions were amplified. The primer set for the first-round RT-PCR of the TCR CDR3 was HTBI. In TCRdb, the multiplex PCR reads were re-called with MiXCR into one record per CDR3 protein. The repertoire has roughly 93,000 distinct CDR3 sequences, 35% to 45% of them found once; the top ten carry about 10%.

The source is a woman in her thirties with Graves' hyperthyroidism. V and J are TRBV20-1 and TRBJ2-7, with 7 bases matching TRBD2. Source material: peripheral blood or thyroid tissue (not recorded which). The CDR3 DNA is TGCAGTGCCCCGAAGGGGACTATCGAGCAGTACTTC. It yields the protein CSAPKGTIEQYF.